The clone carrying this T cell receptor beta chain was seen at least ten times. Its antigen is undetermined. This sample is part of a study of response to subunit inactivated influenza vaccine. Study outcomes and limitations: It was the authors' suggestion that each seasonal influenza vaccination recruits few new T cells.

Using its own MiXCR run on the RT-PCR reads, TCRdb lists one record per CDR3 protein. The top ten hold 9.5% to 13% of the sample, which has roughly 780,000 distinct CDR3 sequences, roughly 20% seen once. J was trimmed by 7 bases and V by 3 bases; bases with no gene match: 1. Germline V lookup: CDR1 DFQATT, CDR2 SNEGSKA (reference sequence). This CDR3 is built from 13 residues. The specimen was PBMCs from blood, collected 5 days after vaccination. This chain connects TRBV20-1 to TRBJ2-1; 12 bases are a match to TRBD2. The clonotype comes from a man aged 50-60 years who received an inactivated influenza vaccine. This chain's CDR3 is CSASGLAGNEQFF. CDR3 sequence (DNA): TGCAGTGCTAGTGGACTAGCGGGGAATGAGCAGTTCTTC.